This is a list of T cell receptor beta chains from one sample in a study of Ad26.COV2.S vaccination and SARS-CoV-2 variants. Produced via immunoSEQ multiplex PCR; TCRdb's table is partial and in-frame only. The sample holds around 450,000 clones, more than 75% seen once. The specimen comprised peripheral blood, sampled in a trial of Ad26.COV2.S vaccine versus placebo. Every receptor here comes from a person between 18 and 59 years old who received the Ad26.COV2.S COVID-19 vaccine or a placebo. CDR3s include the opening cysteine and the closing phenylalanine or tryptophan. The D gene is left open where the match is weak. Clone size is not always given. Where it is, it says once, few, many or a class for expanded clones.

>many|TRBV19|NA|TRBJ1-2
TGTGCCAGTAGTCCCAGACTTAGGCGAGGGGCGAACTATGGCTACACCTTC
CASSPRLRRGANYGYTF
>NA|TRBV7-2|NA|TRBJ1-2
TGTGCCAGCAGCTTAGCGCGGGGGAACTATGGCTACACCTTC
CASSLARGNYGYTF
>NA|TRBV19|NA|TRBJ1-5
TGTGCCAGTAGTATTAAGGCCCGGAGGGGGCAGCCCCAGCATTTT
CASSIKARRGQPQHF
>few|TRBV19|NA|TRBJ2-1
TGTGCCAGTAGTCCCGTGGCGGGGTACGTTCGTAATGAGCAGTTCTTC
CASSPVAGYVRNEQFF
>NA|TRBV9|TRBD1|TRBJ1-6
TGTGCCAGCAGCCCAAGGGCAGGGGGTTATAATTCACCCCTCCACTTT
CASSPRAGGYNSPLHF
>NA|TRBV12-5|NA|TRBJ2-1
TGTGCTAGTGGTCCGGCTTCGGGGGGCGCAGGCAATGAGCAGTTCTTC
CASGPASGGAGNEQFF
>once|TRBV5-5|TRBD1|TRBJ1-1
TGTGCCAGCAGCCAAGACAGGGGCGAAGCTTTCTTT
CASSQDRGEAFF
>NA|TRBV2|NA|TRBJ1-2
TGTGCCAGCAGTGTTATGCAGGGACGATATGGCTACACCTTC
CASSVMQGRYGYTF
>few|TRBV28|NA|TRBJ1-6
TGTGCCAGCAGTCAGGGCCTGGGGGTTTTGTCACCCCTCCACTTT
CASSQGLGVLSPLHF
>NA|TRBV5-6|NA|TRBJ1-2
TGTGCCAGCAGCTTTTACAGGGCTAACTATGGCTACACCTTC
CASSFYRANYGYTF
>NA|TRBV9|NA|TRBJ2-7
TGTGCCAGCAGCGTAGGACCGGGGCAAGACTCCTACGAGCAGTACTTC
CASSVGPGQDSYEQYF
>NA|TRBV7-9|NA|TRBJ1-4
TGTGCCAGCAGCCCGCGGGACTCGAATGAAAAACTGTTTTTT
CASSPRDSNEKLFF
>NA|TRBV27|NA|TRBJ2-1
TGTGCCAGCAGTTTATCTGGAGGGGGCGGTAGATTTAATGAGCAGTTCTTC
CASSLSGGGGRFNEQFF
>NA|TRBV5-8|NA|TRBJ2-6
TGTGCCAGCAGCTTGGACCGCTCTGGGGCCAACGTCCTGACTTTC
CASSLDRSGANVLTF
>NA|TRBV5-1|NA|TRBJ2-7
TGCGCCAGCAGCTTGGTGGGCGGGACCTCGGCCGAGCAGTACTTC
CASSLVGGTSAEQYF
>once|TRBV18|TRBD1|TRBJ2-4
TGTGCCAGCTCACCGGACAGGGGGCAAAACATTCAGTACTTC
CASSPDRGQNIQYF
>NA|TRBV19|NA|TRBJ1-1
TGTGCCAGTAGTATTCAGGGGAACACTGAAGCTTTCTTT
CASSIQGNTEAFF
>NA|TRBV30|NA|TRBJ1-1
TGTGCCTGGAGTTCAGGGATGAACACTGAAGCTTTCTTT
CAWSSGMNTEAFF
>NA|TRBV7-9|NA|TRBJ2-7
TGTGCCAGCAGCCAAACAGGGTCTCTTCGGAAGGAGCAGTACTTC
CASSQTGSLRKEQYF